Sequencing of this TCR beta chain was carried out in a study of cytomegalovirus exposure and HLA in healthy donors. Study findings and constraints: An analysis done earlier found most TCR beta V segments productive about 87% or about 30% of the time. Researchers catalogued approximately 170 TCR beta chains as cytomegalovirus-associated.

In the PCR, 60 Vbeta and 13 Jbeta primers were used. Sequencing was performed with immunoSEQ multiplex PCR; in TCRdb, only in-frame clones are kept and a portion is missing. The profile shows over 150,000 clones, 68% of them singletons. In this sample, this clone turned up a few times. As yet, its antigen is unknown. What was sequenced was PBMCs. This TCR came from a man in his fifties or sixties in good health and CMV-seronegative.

CDR3 sequence: CASSTDRGSFYGYTF. The CDR3 DNA reads as TGTGCCAGCAGCACTGACAGGGGGAGCTTCTATGGCTACACCTTC. V and J are TRBV21-1 and TRBJ1-2; the table assigns TRBD1, which was not confirmed against the DNA. TRBV21-1 is a documented pseudogene. This CDR3 comprises 15 residues.